The 16 T cell receptor beta chains listed next were all sequenced from one sample in a study of control samples from healthy donors and cancer patients (TCRdb year 2020). The library was made by the immunoSEQ multiplex PCR assay. TCRdb holds this immuneACCESS table with in-frame rearrangements only. Some clones are missing; in checked studies, unresolved V genes explain under half, and the rest has no known cause. This sample holds roughly 120,000 clones; 88% were observed only once. Less than 4% of the sample rests with the top ten. Sequencing input: blood. The origin of the receptors is a man aged 35-49 years in good health.

The chain has TRBV7-3 and TRBJ2-1; D is unclear. Germline V gene lookup returns CDR1 SGHTA and CDR2 FQGTGA. This CDR3 spans 12 amino acids. V was cut by 0 bases and J by 7 bases, with 4 bases left in between. The CDR3 here is CASSLTGNEQFF. The CDR3 DNA sequence: TGTGCCAGCAGCTTAACGGGGAATGAGCAGTTCTTC.

Worth noting for this clone: This same CDR3 is encoded by further DNA sequences in the sample. The rearrangement uses TRBV27 and TRBJ2-1, with D uncertain. CDR3 length equals 13 residues. Germline values: CDR1 MNHEY, CDR2 SMNVEV (reference sequence). Trimming took off 5 bases at V and 0 bases at J, with 5 bases between the two ends. The CDR3 DNA reads as TGTGCCAGCAGTCTTCGCTCCTACAATGAGCAGTTCTTC. Translating gives CASSLRSYNEQFF.

The genes are TRBV7-3 and TRBJ2-7; D is possibly TRBD2 (7 bases). The CDR3 is made up of 14 amino acids. Germline loops: CDR1 SGHTA, CDR2 FQGTGA. Trimming shortened V by 1 base and J by 3 bases, and 10 bases separated the two germline ends. For the CDR3, the DNA is TGTGCCAGCAGCTTAATGGGGGGGCTCTACGAGCAGTACTTC. This gives the protein CASSLMGGLYEQYF. The full variable domain, with the rest looked up from reference TRBV7-3 and TRBJ2-7, is GAGVSQTPSNKVTEKGKYVELRCDPISGHTALYWYRQSLGQGPEFLIYFQGTGAADDSGLPNDRFFAVRPEGSVSTLKIQRTERGDSAVYLCASSLMGGLYEQYFGPGTRLTVT.

The V and J genes are TRBV11-2 and TRBJ2-1; a weak D match, TRBD2 (7 bases). Germline assignment: CDR1 SGHAT and CDR2 FQNNGV. The CDR3 has 17 residues. Trimming left V 5 bases short and J 4 bases short, with 21 bases between. In DNA form, the CDR3 reads TGTGCCAGCAGCCCGACAGATGAGGGGGAGGGATACAATGAGCAGTTCTTC. This gives the protein CASSPTDEGEGYNEQFF.

The rearrangement uses TRBV14 and TRBJ2-1, with D perhaps matching TRBD1 or TRBD2 (5 bases each). Trimming cost V 4 bases and J 10 bases, with 14 bases left between them. The germline CDR1 and CDR2 sequences are SGHDN and FVKESK. The CDR3 is 13 residues long. The CDR3 loop is CASSPRRGGEQFF. CDR3 nucleotides: TGTGCCAGCAGCCCCCGAAGGGGCGGGGAGCAGTTCTTC.

CDR3 in amino acids: CASSLAWANTEAFF. The DNA for the CDR3 is TGTGCCAGCAGCTTGGCATGGGCGAACACTGAAGCTTTCTTT. The chain has TRBV5-5 and TRBJ1-1; D is unresolved. This CDR3 contains 14 residues. V shed 0 bases and J shed 1 base, with 7 bases lying between them. Germline V CDR1 and CDR2: SGHKS, YYEKEE (reference sequence).

The rearrangement links TRBV30 to TRBJ2-3; D is possibly TRBD2 (7 bases). Germline lookup yields CDR1 GTSNPN and CDR2 SVGIG (reference sequence). V was shortened by 6 bases and J by 4 bases, with 20 bases between the two germline ends. CDR3 length: 15 residues. The CDR3 DNA reads TGTGCCTGTTCCAAGGGGGGGGCCGGGGCAGATACGCAGTATTTT. As protein: CACSKGGAGADTQYF. The full variable domain, rest sourced from reference TRBV30 and TRBJ2-3, is SQTIHQWPATLVQPVGSPLSLECTVEGTSNPNLYWYRQAAGRGLQLLFYSVGIGQISSEVPQNLSASRPQDRQFILSSKKLLLSDSGFYLCACSKGGAGADTQYFGPGTRLTVL.

The chain combines TRBV24-1 with TRBJ2-5; possibly TRBD2 for D (7 bases). The CDR3 loop spans 15 amino acids. Germline values: CDR1 KGHDR, CDR2 SFDVKD. The V gene lost 0 bases and the J gene lost 5 bases, with 12 bases spanning the gap. CDR3 amino acids: CATSDLGGAVETQYF. Here the CDR3 DNA reads TGTGCCACCAGTGATTTGGGGGGGGCTGTGGAGACCCAGTACTTC.

V and J are TRBV24-1 and TRBJ1-2; a weak D match, TRBD1 (6 bases). With 6 bases removed from V and 6 bases from J, the gap between germline ends came to 10 bases. Per the germline V gene, CDR1 is KGHDR and CDR2 is SFDVKD. CDR3 size: 12 residues. The CDR3 spells CATSRAGDGYTF. Here the CDR3 DNA reads TGTGCCACCAGTAGGGCAGGGGATGGCTACACCTTC.

The V gene is TRBV6-1, the J gene TRBJ1-5; 7 nucleotides match TRBD1. Germline V gene lookup returns CDR1 MNHNS and CDR2 SASEGT. J gave up 7 bases and V 2 bases, and 11 bases lay outside the gene matches. The CDR3 length is 16 residues. This CDR3 is CASSERGTEFGQPQHF. The CDR3 DNA is TGTGCCAGCAGTGAAAGGGGGACAGAGTTCGGACAGCCCCAGCATTTT.

V and J are TRBV24-1 and TRBJ2-2; D is ambiguous. The germline CDR1 and CDR2 sequences are KGHDR and SFDVKD. This CDR3 region has 13 residues. The V end was cut by 7 bases, the J end by 2 bases, with 7 bases between. The DNA of the CDR3 is TGTGCCACCAGAAGGGAAAACACCGGGGAGCTGTTTTTT. Amino acids: CATRRENTGELFF.

This clone came up a few times. This sequence joins TRBV6-2 or TRBV6-3 and TRBJ1-5, with D possibly being TRBD1 (6 bases). Trimming removed 2 bases at V and 7 bases at J, with 12 bases between. CDR3 length: 14 residues. CDR1 and CDR2 (germline): MNHEY, SVGEGT. DNA of the CDR3: TGTGCCAGCAGTTACGGGGGGCAGGGCCAGCCCCAGCATTTT. Its translation: CASSYGGQGQPQHF.

V usage is TRBV30 and J usage is TRBJ1-2; D gene ambiguous. This CDR3 contains 14 residues. The germline V gene encodes CDR1 GTSNPN and CDR2 SVGIG (reference sequence). The CDR3 is CLGFDPEGNYGYTF. CDR3 nucleotide sequence: TGTCTCGGGTTTGACCCAGAGGGAAACTATGGCTACACCTTC.

CDR3 nucleotide sequence: TGTGCCTGGGAGCGGGACAGACGGGAAAAACTGTTTTTT. Protein sequence: CAWERDRREKLFF. The chain carries TRBV30 and TRBJ1-4; 7 bases are a match to TRBD1. The CDR3 length is 13 residues. After removal of 5 bases from V and 8 bases from J, the junction contained 8 bases not matched to a gene. Germline V lookup: CDR1 GTSNPN, CDR2 SVGIG (reference sequence). The full variable domain, rest sourced from reference TRBV30 and TRBJ1-4, is SQTIHQWPATLVQPVGSPLSLECTVEGTSNPNLYWYRQAAGRGLQLLFYSVGIGQISSEVPQNLSASRPQDRQFILSSKKLLLSDSGFYLCAWERDRREKLFFGSGTQLSVL.

This clone was found once. The chain uses TRBV7-9 and TRBJ1-1; 12 bases match TRBD1. Trimming at V came to 4 bases and at J to 5 bases, leaving 11 bases not matched to a gene. The CDR3 spans 17 residues. Germline lookup yields CDR1 SEHNR and CDR2 FQNEAQ (reference sequence). The CDR3 bases are TGTGCCAGCAGCTCAGGAGGGACAGGGGGCCGCTGGACTGAAGCTTTCTTT. Translating gives CASSSGGTGGRWTEAFF.

The chain is built from TRBV19 and TRBJ1-4; 8 bases are shared with TRBD1. This CDR3 contains 15 residues. Looked up from germline, CDR1 is LNHDA and CDR2 is SQIVND (reference sequence). V gave up 3 bases and J gave up 1 base; unmatched junction bases: 1. CDR3: CASSIDRGTNEKLFF. DNA of the CDR3: TGTGCCAGTAGTATCGACAGGGGAACTAATGAAAAACTGTTTTTT. Full variable domain (rest looked up from reference TRBV19 and TRBJ1-4): DGGITQSPKYLFRKEGQNVTLSCEQNLNHDAMYWYRQDPGQGLRLIYYSQIVNDFQKGDIAEGYSVSREKKESFPLTVTSAQKNPTAFYLCASSIDRGTNEKLFFGSGTQLSVL.